Presented here are 16 T cell receptor beta chains from one specimen sequenced in a study of early T cells in non-severe SARS-CoV-2 infection. One entry per CDR3 protein, called by TCRdb with MiXCR from the 5' RACE reads. The data contain about 100,000 distinct CDR3 sequences, approximately 13% of them singletons. The sequenced material came from whole blood. The receptors here all came from an adult who was a healthcare worker with PCR-confirmed SARS-CoV-2 infection or an uninfected control (not recorded which).

This clonotype appeared a few times. V is TRBV10-3 and J is TRBJ2-7; no clear D. Per the germline V gene, CDR1 is ENHRY and CDR2 is SYGVKD. This CDR3 spans 14 amino acids. The V gene lost 2 bases and the J gene lost 2 bases, with 10 bases spanning the gap. CDR3 sequence (DNA): TGTGCCATCAGTGAGATCCCTAGACCCTACGAGCAGTACTTC. It encodes CAISEIPRPYEQYF.

Ten or more counts support this clonotype. The CDR3 DNA reads TGTGCCAGCAGCAAAAGGACTAGAGCTAGCACAGATACGCAGTATTTT. Its protein is CASSKRTRASTDTQYF. V usage is TRBV28 and J usage is TRBJ2-3; 7 bases are a match to TRBD2. The CDR3 loop spans 16 amino acids. Trimming took 6 bases from V and 0 from J; bases not matched to a gene: 9. Per the germline V gene, CDR1 is MDHEN and CDR2 is SYDVKM. Supplemented by reference TRBV28 and TRBJ2-3, the full variable domain reads DVKVTQSSRYLVKRTGEKVFLECVQDMDHENMFWYRQDPGLGLRLIYFSYDVKMKEKGDIPEGYSVSREKKERFSLILESASTNQTSMYLCASSKRTRASTDTQYFGPGTRLTVL.

This clonotype has a count of ten or more. The chain employs TRBV5-1 and TRBJ1-2, with D tentatively TRBD1 (6 bases). Germline CDR1 SGHRS, CDR2 YFSETQ. This CDR3 has 13 amino acids. The V end was cut by 1 base, the J end by 7 bases, with 11 bases between. The CDR3 loop is CASSLQGRGGYTF. CDR3 DNA sequence: TGCGCCAGCAGCTTGCAGGGGAGGGGTGGCTACACCTTC. The whole variable domain, remainder taken from reference TRBV5-1 and TRBJ1-2, is KAGVTQTPRYLIKTRGQQVTLSCSPISGHRSVSWYQQTPGQGLQFLFEYFSETQRNKGNFPGRFSGRQFSNSRSEMNVSTLELGDSALYLCASSLQGRGGYTFGSGTRLTVV.

This chain links TRBV7-8 with TRBJ2-7; TRBD1 agrees at 8 bases. CDR1 is SGHVS and CDR2 is FQNEAQ in the germline V gene. Losses at the gene ends were 5 bases for V and 1 base for J; bases not matched to a gene: 7. The CDR3 sequence is 15 residues long. In nucleotides, the CDR3 is TGTGCCAGCAGCCCCGGGACAGGTCATTCCTACGAGCAGTACTTC. Translation: CASSPGTGHSYEQYF.

V and J are TRBV6-2 or TRBV6-3 and TRBJ1-5, with unresolved D. This CDR3 comprises 12 residues. Germline CDR1 reads MNHEY; CDR2 reads SVGEGT. Trimming left V 6 bases short and J 4 bases short, with 7 bases between. In DNA, the CDR3 is TGTGCCAGCAGGACATGGAATCAGCCCCAGCATTTT. Encoded protein: CASRTWNQPQHF.

This clonotype turned up a few times. The rearrangement uses TRBV3-1 and TRBJ2-7; tentatively, D is TRBD2 (7 bases). Looked up from germline, CDR1 is LGHDT and CDR2 is YNNKEL (reference sequence). This CDR3 has 14 amino acids. Trimming removed 3 bases from V and 6 bases from J, with 15 bases in between. The CDR3 sequence is CASSHAGDMREQYF. DNA for the CDR3: TGTGCCAGCAGCCACGCGGGGGACATGCGCGAGCAGTACTTC.

This clonotype was recorded at least ten times. The junction departs from the called germline gene at one end, perhaps through a read error. This chain joins TRBV9 and TRBJ1-1; D might be TRBD1 (6 bases). This CDR3 region has 15 residues. Germline CDR1 is SGDLS and CDR2 is YYNGEE. DNA of the CDR3: TGTGCCAGCAGCCCACGCCTAGGGGGTAACACTGAAGTTTTCTTT. This encodes CASSPRLGGNTEVFF.

This chain connects TRBV4-1 to TRBJ1-4; D call uncertain. CDR3 length: 16 residues. CDR1 and CDR2 from the germline V gene are MGHRA and YSYEKL. With 1 base removed from V and 2 bases from J, the gap between germline ends came to 11 bases. The DNA for the CDR3 is TGCGCCAGCAGCCAAGGGGAACAGCGTACTAATGAAAAACTGTTTTTT. As protein: CASSQGEQRTNEKLFF.

The chain couples TRBV7-9 to TRBJ2-1; 8 nucleotides line up with TRBD2. V lost 5 bases to trimming and J lost 6 bases; unmatched junction nucleotides: 6. Germline assignment: CDR1 SEHNR and CDR2 FQNEAQ (reference sequence). The CDR3 contains 14 residues. CDR3 amino acids: CASSPLGGGNEQFF. CDR3 bases: TGTGCCAGCAGCCCACTCGGGGGGGGCAATGAGCAGTTCTTC.

This clonotype was counted ten times or more. The rearrangement links TRBV7-8 to TRBJ2-1; D may be TRBD1 (6 bases). Between the trimmed V and J ends, which lost 5 bases and 7 bases, there was a span of 12 bases. The CDR3 is 13 amino acids. In germline, CDR1 is SGHVS, CDR2 FQNEAQ. CDR3 coding DNA: TGTGCCAGCAGCCCCGACACAGGGAATGAGCAGTTCTTC. Translating gives CASSPDTGNEQFF.

This clonotype has a count of ten or more. The CDR3 protein is CASSSGTVDSYGYTF. The CDR3 DNA is TGTGCCAGCAGCTCAGGGACAGTCGATTCCTATGGCTACACCTTC. The chain couples TRBV7-6 to TRBJ1-2, with 7 bases lining up with TRBD1. Germline V CDR1 and CDR2: SGHVS, FNYEAQ. The trim removed 4 bases at V and 4 bases at J, leaving 9 bases unmatched. This CDR3 has 15 residues.

This clonotype was detected only a few times. This chain uses TRBV19 with TRBJ2-2, with 8 bases fitting TRBD2. Germline CDR1 is LNHDA and CDR2 is SQIVND (reference sequence). This CDR3 has 18 amino acids. The V and J ends lost 3 bases and 4 bases, in that order; junction bases with no gene match: 13. CDR3 bases: TGTGCCAGTAGTATTGAGTTACCCGGGGGGGCGGGCACCGGGGAGCTGTTTTTT. Protein sequence: CASSIELPGGAGTGELFF.

This clonotype has at least ten counts. This chain uses TRBV28 with TRBJ2-7, with D tentatively TRBD1 (5 bases). CDR1 and CDR2 (germline): MDHEN, SYDVKM. The V gene lost 6 bases and the J gene lost 6 bases, with 24 bases spanning the gap. The CDR3 loop spans 16 amino acids. CDR3 coding DNA: TGTGCCAGCAGCCTTAGGAGAACAGGCCCCTCCAGCGAGCAGTACTTC. Amino acids: CASSLRRTGPSSEQYF.

The chain carries TRBV24-1 and TRBJ2-2; 12 nucleotides line up with TRBD1. Trimming took 9 bases from V and 6 from J; bases not matched to a gene: 7. Germline CDR1 is KGHDR and CDR2 is SFDVKD. The CDR3 extends over 15 amino acids. The DNA of the CDR3 is TGTGCCACCGGAGGGACAGGGGGCGCGCCCGGGGAGCTGTTTTTT. Encoded protein: CATGGTGGAPGELFF.

The chain employs TRBV5-1 and TRBJ2-1, with 12 bases that match TRBD2. CDR1 and CDR2 (germline): SGHRS, YFSETQ. The V and J ends lost 7 bases and 6 bases, in that order; junction bases with no gene match: 5. The CDR3 sequence is 14 residues long. This chain's CDR3 is CASYGLAGPNEQFF. The CDR3 DNA is TGCGCCAGCTATGGACTAGCGGGGCCCAATGAGCAGTTCTTC.

This clonotype was picked up many times. The J gene is TRBJ2-2, the V gene TRBV11-2; D uncertain. The CDR3 is 13 amino acids. Germline assignment: CDR1 SGHAT and CDR2 FQNNGV. The V gene lost 7 bases and the J gene lost 7 bases, with 13 bases spanning the gap. In DNA form, the CDR3 reads TGTGCCAGCATAGAAGGGTACGGCGGGGAGCTGTTTTTT. Amino acid sequence: CASIEGYGGELFF.